What follows is one T cell receptor (beta chain) and its context. What it binds is unknown. From germline, CDR1 is SGHDN and CDR2 FVKESK. V dropped 0 bases and J dropped 2 bases, with 8 bases sitting between them. CDR3 size: 14 residues. The data are from a study of OX40 agonist ivuxolimab in advanced cancers. Looking at the study overall: A male proportion of about 84% was recorded, with mean age around 64 years and range roughly 23 to 90. Therapy given before enrollment (anti-PD-1, anti-PD-L1 or anti-CTLA-4) was allowed, and roughly 42% had some. Of the patients, three showed partial responses, one with hepatocellular carcinoma and two with cutaneous melanoma.

Points from the study as a whole: Some of the lowest clonal expansion was seen in partial responders at 0.1-3.0 mg/kg.

The data were produced by immunoSEQ multiplex PCR, yet TCRdb's version contains in-frame clones alone and is incomplete. The sample yields about 16,000 clones, approximately 92% seen once. This clonotype was obtained from an adult with an advanced solid tumor such as melanoma, head and neck, liver or kidney cancer. Sequenced material: CD4+ or CD8+ T cells sorted from blood, taken in a trial of the OX40 agonist ivuxolimab. The chain employs TRBV14 and TRBJ2-7; no firm D call. CDR3 bases: TGTGCCAGCAGCCAAGAAAACGGCCCCTACGAGCAGTACTTC. Translation: CASSQENGPYEQYF.